This is a list of T cell receptor beta chains from one sample in a study of T cell responses to AZD1222 COVID-19 vaccine. Using immunoSEQ multiplex PCR, the repertoire was profiled, and TCRdb retains in-frame clones only, with some absent. The sample yields 130,000 or so clones, under 95% seen once. This specimen consisted of peripheral blood, obtained 28 days after the second dose of the MenACWY control vaccine. These receptors were taken from an adult who received the MenACWY meningococcal vaccine as a control. The CDR3 runs from the conserved cysteine through the conserved F or W. The D gene is left open where the match is weak.

TRBJ2-7 TRBV7-2 - TGTGCCAGCAGCGAAGGCGCGGGGATATCCTACGAGCAGTACTTC CASSEGAGISYEQYF
TRBJ1-2 TRBV7-9 - TGTGCCAGCAGCTTAGATCACCACGGGGAAGGCTACACCTTC CASSLDHHGEGYTF
TRBJ2-7 TRBV6-5 TRBD2 TGTGCCAGCAGTTACTCGAGGGAGGGGCCCTACGAGCAGTACTTC CASSYSREGPYEQYF
TRBJ1-2 TRBV19 - TGTGCCAGTAGTTACACCAACTATGGCTACACCTTC CASSYTNYGYTF
TRBJ2-1 TRBV7-9 TRBD2 TGTGCCACCAAGACAACTAGCGGGGGTCGGGATGAGCAGTTCTTC CATKTTSGGRDEQFF